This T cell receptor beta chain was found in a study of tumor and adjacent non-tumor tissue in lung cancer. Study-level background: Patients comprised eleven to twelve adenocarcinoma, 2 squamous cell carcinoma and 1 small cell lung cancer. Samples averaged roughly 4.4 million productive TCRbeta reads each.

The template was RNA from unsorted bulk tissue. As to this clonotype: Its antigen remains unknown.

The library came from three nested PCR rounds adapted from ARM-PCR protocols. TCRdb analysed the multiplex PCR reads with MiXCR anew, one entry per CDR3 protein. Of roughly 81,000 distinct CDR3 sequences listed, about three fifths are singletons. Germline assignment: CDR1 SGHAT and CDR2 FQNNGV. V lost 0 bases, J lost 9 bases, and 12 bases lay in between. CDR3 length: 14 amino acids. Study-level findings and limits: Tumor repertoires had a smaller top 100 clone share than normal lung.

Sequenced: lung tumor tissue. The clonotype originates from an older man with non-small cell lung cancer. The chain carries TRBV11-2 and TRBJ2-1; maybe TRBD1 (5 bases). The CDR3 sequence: CASSLDVTTGEQFF. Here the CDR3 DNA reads TGTGCCAGCAGCTTAGATGTCACTACAGGTGAGCAGTTCTTC.